This T cell receptor beta chain was captured in a study of identical twins. Using its own MiXCR run on the 5' RACE reads, TCRdb lists one record per CDR3 protein. The table includes 570,000 or so distinct CDR3 sequences, more than 9% detected once. This clonotype showed up just a few times. CDR3 size: 12 residues. Germline CDR1 reads LGHDT; CDR2 reads YNNKEL (reference sequence). V gave up 5 bases and J gave up 4 bases, with 8 bases separating them. These sequences were also reported in another study, on yellow fever vaccine responses in identical twins.

The sample comprised PBMCs. V and J are TRBV3-1 and TRBJ1-1; unclear D gene. This receptor was taken from a woman aged 18-29 years in good health. The CDR3: CASSYVSTEAFF. The CDR3, as DNA: TGTGCCAGCAGCTATGTCAGCACTGAAGCTTTCTTT.